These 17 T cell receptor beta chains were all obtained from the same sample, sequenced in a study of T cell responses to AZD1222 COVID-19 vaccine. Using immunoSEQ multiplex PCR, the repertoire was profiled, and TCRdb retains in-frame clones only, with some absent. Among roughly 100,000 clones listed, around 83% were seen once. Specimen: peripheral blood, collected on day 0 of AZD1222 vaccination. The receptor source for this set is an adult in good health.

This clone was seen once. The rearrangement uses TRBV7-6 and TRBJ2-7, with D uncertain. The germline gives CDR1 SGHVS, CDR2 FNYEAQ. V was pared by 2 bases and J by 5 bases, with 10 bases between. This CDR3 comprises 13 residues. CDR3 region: CASSLNGFDEQYF. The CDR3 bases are TGTGCCAGCAGCTTAAATGGGTTCGACGAGCAGTACTTC.

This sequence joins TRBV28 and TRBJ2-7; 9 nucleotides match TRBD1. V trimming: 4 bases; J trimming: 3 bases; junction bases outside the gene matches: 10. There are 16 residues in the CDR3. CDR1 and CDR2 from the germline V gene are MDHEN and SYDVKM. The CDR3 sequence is CASSYIFGTGNYEQYF. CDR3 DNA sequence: TGTGCCAGCAGTTATATATTTGGGACAGGGAACTACGAGCAGTACTTC.

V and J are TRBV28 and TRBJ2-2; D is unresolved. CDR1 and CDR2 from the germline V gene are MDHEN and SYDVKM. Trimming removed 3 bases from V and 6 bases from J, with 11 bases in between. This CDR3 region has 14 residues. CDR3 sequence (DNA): TGTGCCAGCAGTTTGACGGGTAGGGCCGGGGAGCTGTTTTTT. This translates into CASSLTGRAGELFF.

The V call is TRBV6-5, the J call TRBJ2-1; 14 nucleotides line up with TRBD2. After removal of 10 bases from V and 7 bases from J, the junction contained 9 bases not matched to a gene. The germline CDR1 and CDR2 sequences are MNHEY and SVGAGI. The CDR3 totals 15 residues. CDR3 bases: TGTGCCACCTCGGGCGGGACTAGCGGGAGTAATGAGCAGTTCTTC. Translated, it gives CATSGGTSGSNEQFF.

The CDR3 nucleotides are TGTGCCAGCAGCTTAGGCGGGCTAGCGGGACCCCAAGAGACCCAGTACTTC. Translation gives CASSLGGLAGPQETQYF. The J gene is TRBJ2-5, the V gene TRBV7-2; 9 bases align to TRBD2. The CDR3 extends over 17 amino acids. Germline values: CDR1 SGHTA, CDR2 FQGNSA. V shed 1 base and J 1 base; nucleotides not matched to a gene: 7.

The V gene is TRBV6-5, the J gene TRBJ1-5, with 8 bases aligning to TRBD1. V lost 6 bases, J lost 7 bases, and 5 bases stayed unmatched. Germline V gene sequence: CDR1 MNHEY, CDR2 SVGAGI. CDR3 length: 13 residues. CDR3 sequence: CASSPGGGQPQHF. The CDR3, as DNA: TGTGCCAGCAGCCCAGGGGGCGGACAGCCCCAGCATTTT.

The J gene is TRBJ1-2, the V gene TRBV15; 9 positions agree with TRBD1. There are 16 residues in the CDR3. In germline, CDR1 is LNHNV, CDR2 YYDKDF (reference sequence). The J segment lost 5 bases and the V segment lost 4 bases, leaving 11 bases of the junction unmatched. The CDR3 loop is CATSKSRDRVGYGYTF. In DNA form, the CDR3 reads TGTGCCACCAGCAAGTCTAGGGACAGGGTTGGGTATGGCTACACCTTC.

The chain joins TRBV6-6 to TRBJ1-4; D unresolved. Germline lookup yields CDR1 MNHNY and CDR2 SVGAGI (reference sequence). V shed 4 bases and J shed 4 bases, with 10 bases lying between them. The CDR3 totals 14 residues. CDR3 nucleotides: TGTGCCAGCAGTTCAGGACGAAGTAATGAAAAACTGTTTTTT. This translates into CASSSGRSNEKLFF.

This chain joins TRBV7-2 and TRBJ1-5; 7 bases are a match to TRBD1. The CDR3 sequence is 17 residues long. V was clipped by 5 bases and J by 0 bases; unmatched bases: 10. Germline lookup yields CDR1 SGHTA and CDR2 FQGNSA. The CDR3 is CASSPPGQLYSNQPQHF. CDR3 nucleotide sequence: TGTGCCAGCAGCCCTCCGGGACAGCTCTATAGCAATCAGCCCCAGCATTTT.

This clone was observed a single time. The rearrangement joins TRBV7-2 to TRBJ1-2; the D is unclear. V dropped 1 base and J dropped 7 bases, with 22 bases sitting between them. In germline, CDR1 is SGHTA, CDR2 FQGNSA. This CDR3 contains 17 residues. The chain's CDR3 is CASSLEAFWGSRSGYTF. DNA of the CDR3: TGTGCCAGCAGCTTAGAAGCGTTCTGGGGTAGTCGGAGTGGCTACACCTTC.

CDR3 nucleotides: TGTGCCAGCAGCGTAGCGCGATTTCGGGGGGAGCAGTACTTC. Protein: CASSVARFRGEQYF. The V call is TRBV9, the J call TRBJ2-7; D might be TRBD2 (6 bases). This CDR3 has 14 amino acids. The germline gives CDR1 SGDLS, CDR2 YYNGEE. Trimming shortened V by 0 bases and J by 7 bases, and 14 bases separated the two germline ends.

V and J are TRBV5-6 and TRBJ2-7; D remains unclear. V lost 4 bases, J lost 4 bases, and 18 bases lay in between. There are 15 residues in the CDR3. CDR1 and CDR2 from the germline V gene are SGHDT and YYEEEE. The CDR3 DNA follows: TGTGCCAGCAGCGCAGATAAGCCTGACAAGTACGAGCAGTACTTC. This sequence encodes CASSADKPDKYEQYF.

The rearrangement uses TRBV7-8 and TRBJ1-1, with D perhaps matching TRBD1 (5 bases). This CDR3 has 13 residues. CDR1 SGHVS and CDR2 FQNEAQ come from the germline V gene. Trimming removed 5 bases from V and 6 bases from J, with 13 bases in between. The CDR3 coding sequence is TGTGCCAGCAGCCCGGGGGGGGACCCTGAAGCTTTCTTT. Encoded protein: CASSPGGDPEAFF.

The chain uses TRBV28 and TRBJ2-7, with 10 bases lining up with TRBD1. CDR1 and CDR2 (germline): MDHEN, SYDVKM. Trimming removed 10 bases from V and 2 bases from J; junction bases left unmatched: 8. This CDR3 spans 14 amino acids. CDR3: CATSRTGGPYEQYF. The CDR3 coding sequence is TGTGCCACTTCCAGGACAGGGGGTCCCTACGAGCAGTACTTC.

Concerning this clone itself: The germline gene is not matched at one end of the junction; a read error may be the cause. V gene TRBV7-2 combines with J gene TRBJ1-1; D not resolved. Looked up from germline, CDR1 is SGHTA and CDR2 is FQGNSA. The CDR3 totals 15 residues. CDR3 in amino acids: CASSIAPFRDTEAFF. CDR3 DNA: TGTGCCAGCAGCATAGCTCCGTTTCGGGACACTGAAGCTTTCTTT.

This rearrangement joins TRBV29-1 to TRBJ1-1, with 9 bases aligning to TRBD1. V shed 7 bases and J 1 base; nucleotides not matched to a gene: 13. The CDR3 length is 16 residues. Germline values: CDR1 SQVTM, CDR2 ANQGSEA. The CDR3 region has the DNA TGCAGCGCGAAAGTGGGACAGGGTTCTACGAACACTGAAGCTTTCTTT. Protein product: CSAKVGQGSTNTEAFF.

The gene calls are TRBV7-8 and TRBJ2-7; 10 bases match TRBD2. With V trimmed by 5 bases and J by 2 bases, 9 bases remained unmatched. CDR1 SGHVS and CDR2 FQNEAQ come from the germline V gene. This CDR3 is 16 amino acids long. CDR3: CASSRGRSGGPYEQYF. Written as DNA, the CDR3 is TGTGCCAGCAGCCGAGGCCGTAGCGGGGGGCCCTACGAGCAGTACTTC.